This T cell receptor (beta chain) was found in a study of CD8+ T cells in alopecia areata. The wider study: Treatment with tofacitinib (6 to 18 months) was followed by 6 months off drug.

As concerns this clone: Its antigen is unidentified.

The treatment: oral pan-JAK inhibitor, 5-10 mg twice daily. Sorting of PBMCs yielded the CD4+ and CD8+ T cells. Overall study results and limits: Amid tofacitinib therapy, many expanded lesional clones stayed present in scalp and blood. Sharing of TCRs across patients appeared less clear than in mice, possibly for HLA-related reasons.

The sequencing template was cDNA reverse transcribed from extracted RNA. TCRdb keeps only in-frame clones here, not all; method: immunoSEQ multiplex PCR. The sample includes about 270,000 clones, roughly 63% of them seen just once. Sequences were derived from CD4+ T cells sorted from blood, sampled at week 52, from a patient treated with tofacitinib. The receptor was derived from a human donor with alopecia areata.

The CDR3 DNA reads as TGTGCCAGCAGCCAGGACAGGGAGGGTTATAGGAACACTGAAGCTTTCTTT. It is translated as CASSQDREGYRNTEAFF. The chain employs TRBV5-4 and TRBJ1-1; 8 bases are a match to TRBD1. V shed 4 bases and J 1 base; nucleotides not matched to a gene: 12. CDR3 length: 17 amino acids. CDR1 is SGHNT, CDR2 YYREEE, per germline (reference sequence). The complete variable domain, with remaining parts taken from reference TRBV5-4 and TRBJ1-1, reads ETGVTQSPTHLIKTRGQQVTLRCSSQSGHNTVSWYQQALGQGPQFIFQYYREEENGRGNFPPRFSGLQFPNYSSELNVNALELDDSALYLCASSQDREGYRNTEAFFGQGTRLTVV.